The TCR beta chain under discussion was sequenced for a study of blood T cell repertoires in COVID-19 (dated by TCRdb to 2018 to 2021). For context, the study as a whole: Samples covering the acute and convalescent phases of COVID-19 were provided by collaborators in the United States, Italy and Spain. HLA class I and class II types, where available, came from metadata supplied by the sample provider rather than from assay-based typing. The material from the prospective study consisted of cDNA or gDNA derived from T cells, B-cell-depleted T cells, or PBMCs. A de-identified subject ID, COVID-19 status, age in years and sex were almost always included in the sample metadata. The repertoires were released in a freely available public database intended as a resource for research on the immune response to SARS-CoV-2. The samples were drawn from two sources: the first 160 participants of the ongoing ImmuneRACE study, and 1,254 subjects contributed by 6 global collaborators. The dataset comprised deeply sampled blood TCRbeta repertoires from subjects exposed to, actively infected with, or recovered from COVID-19. Results the study describes overall, beyond this receptor: The amount of clinical and demographic metadata varied by source and participant and was provided uncurated.

Concerning this clone: The antigen this receptor binds is unknown. There are no base qualities to consult, and no much larger clone falls within one base.

TCRbeta CDR3 regions were amplified from genomic DNA using the immunoSEQ Assay, a bias-controlled multiplex PCR. As for how the authors treated the data: Nucleated cell counts per sample were estimated from amplification of reference gene primers within the assay. To quantify the absolute abundance of each unique TCRbeta CDR3 rearrangement, sequence reads were collapsed and filtered. For each sample, productive Simpson clonality was calculated as the square root of Simpson's diversity index over productive rearrangements. TCRdb provides this immuneACCESS table in a form limited to in-frame rearrangements. Some clones are lacking; in checked studies, under half of them reflect an unresolved V gene, and why the rest are absent is not known. Clone size and V and J calls were adopted from that table, with D and trimming inferred from the DNA. Within this sample are roughly 180,000 clones, with roughly 85% of them counted one time only. The ten largest clones represent 3.5% to 5% of the sample.

From the cysteine through the phenylalanine, the CDR3 covers 14 amino acids. Only the CDR3 region is kept as DNA, spanning 42 bases read in frame from base 1. The V end loses 2 bases and the J end loses 8 bases, and a stretch of 14 bases separates them. CDR1 and CDR2 are drawn from the germline V gene: SGDLS, YYNGEE. Participants in the prospective study were aged 18 to 89 years, lived in 20 to 30 United States geographic areas, and enrolled through a virtual design. Cohort assignment in the prospective study relied on participant-reported clinical history from a screening survey and a study questionnaire. Recovered participants in ImmuneRACE Cohort 3 were defined as having two consecutive negative NP/OP PCR tests, clearance from a healthcare professional, or resolution of symptoms. Mobile phlebotomists in the prospective study collected whole blood, serum and a nasopharyngeal or oropharyngeal swab from every participant. Over a roughly 2-month period, participants in the prospective study had the option of providing additional blood draws and questionnaires. Prospective study blood samples were shipped either frozen or at room temperature before DNA extraction.

The rearranged segments are TRBV9 and TRBJ2-1, with no confidently assigned D gene. Sequencing was carried out using PBMCs or T cells enriched from blood (not recorded which). This TCR derives from a woman in her fifties or sixties who had recovered from COVID-19. The DNA sequence reads TGTGCCAGCAGCGTCGATGCAGTTGTCGATGAGCAGTTCTTC. It translates to CASSVDAVVDEQFF.